This TCR beta chain was obtained from a study of blood T cells in healthy people across ages. A sample-barcoded 5' primer and a J-beta primer mix were used in a second PCR of about 6 to 12 cycles. Each cDNA molecule carried a tag from a template-switch adaptor that contained 12 random nucleotides. One entry per CDR3 protein, called by TCRdb with MiXCR from the 5' RACE reads. This table has over a million distinct CDR3 sequences, 40% to 45% appearing once. This clonotype was recorded a few times. The sequenced sample consisted of blood. This sequence was found in a woman aged 55 to 70 in good health.

The CDR3 nucleotides are TGCAGCGGTCTAGGGGACAGGGTCACCTACGAGCAGTACTTC. This translates into CSGLGDRVTYEQYF. The chain couples TRBV20-1 to TRBJ2-7; 9 nucleotides line up with TRBD1. The CDR3 contains 14 residues. CDR1 is DFQATT, CDR2 SNEGSKA, per germline (reference sequence).